This record covers a single T cell receptor (beta chain). Germline V CDR1 and CDR2: MDHEN, SYDVKM. With 6 bases clipped from V and 0 bases from J, the junction kept 11 bases outside the gene matches. The CDR3 consists of 17 residues. This record belongs to a study of cytomegalovirus exposure and HLA in healthy donors. The PCR had 60 Vbeta and 13 Jbeta primers. TCRdb's table, derived via immunoSEQ multiplex PCR, lists solely in-frame clones and lacks some. The sample shows roughly 130,000 clones, less than 85% of them seen only once. The sequenced sample consisted of PBMCs. This chain links TRBV28 with TRBJ1-1; 9 bases fit TRBD1. The clonotype comes from a male donor in good health and CMV-seronegative. CDR3 region: CASRLGATGGVNTEAFF. CDR3 DNA: TGTGCCAGCAGACTAGGGGCGACAGGGGGAGTGAACACTGAAGCTTTCTTT.